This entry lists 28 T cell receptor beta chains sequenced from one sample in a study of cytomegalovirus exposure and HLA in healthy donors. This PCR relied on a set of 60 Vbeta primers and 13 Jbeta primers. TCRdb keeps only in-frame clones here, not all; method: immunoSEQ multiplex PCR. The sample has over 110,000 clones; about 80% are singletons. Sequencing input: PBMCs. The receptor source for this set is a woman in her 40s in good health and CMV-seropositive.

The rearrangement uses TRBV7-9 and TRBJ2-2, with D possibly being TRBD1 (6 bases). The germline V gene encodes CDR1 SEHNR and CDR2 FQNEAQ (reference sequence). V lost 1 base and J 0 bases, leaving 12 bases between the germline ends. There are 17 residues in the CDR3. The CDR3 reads CASSLVKQGTNTGELFF. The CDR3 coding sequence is TGTGCCAGCAGCTTAGTTAAACAGGGAACGAACACCGGGGAGCTGTTTTTT.

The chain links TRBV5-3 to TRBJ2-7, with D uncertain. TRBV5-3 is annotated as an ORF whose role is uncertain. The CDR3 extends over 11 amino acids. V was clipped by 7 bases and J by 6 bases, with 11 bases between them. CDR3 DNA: TGTGCCAGACGCCCAGGTGTCGAGCAGTACTTC. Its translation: CARRPGVEQYF.

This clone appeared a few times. CDR3 nucleotide sequence: TGTGCCAGCTCACCAACGGGACAGGGTGCCGGGGAGCTGTTTTTT. Translation: CASSPTGQGAGELFF. The chain links TRBV18 to TRBJ2-2; 9 bases are a match to TRBD1. J lost 6 bases, V lost 2 bases, and 4 bases had no gene match. Germline CDR1 reads KGHSH; CDR2 reads LQKENI. The CDR3 runs to 15 residues. The entire variable domain, with the rest obtained from reference TRBV18 and TRBJ2-2, is as follows: NAGVMQNPRHLVRRRGQEARLRCSPMKGHSHVYWYRQLPEEGLKFMVYLQKENIIDESGMPKERFSAEFPKEGPSILRIQQVVRGDSAAYFCASSPTGQGAGELFFGEGSRLTVL.

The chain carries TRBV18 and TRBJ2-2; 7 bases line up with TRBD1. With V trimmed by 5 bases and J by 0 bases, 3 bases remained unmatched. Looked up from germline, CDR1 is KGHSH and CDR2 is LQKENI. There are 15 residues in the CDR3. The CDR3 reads CASSGDSANTGELFF. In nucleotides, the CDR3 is TGTGCCAGCTCAGGGGACAGTGCGAACACCGGGGAGCTGTTTTTT.

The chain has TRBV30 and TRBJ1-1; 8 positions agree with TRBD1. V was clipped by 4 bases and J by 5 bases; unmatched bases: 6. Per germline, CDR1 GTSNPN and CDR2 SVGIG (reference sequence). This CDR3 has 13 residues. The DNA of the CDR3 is TGTGCCTGGACCCCAGGGGGCAGAACTGAAGCTTTCTTT. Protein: CAWTPGGRTEAFF. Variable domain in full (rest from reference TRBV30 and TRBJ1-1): SQTIHQWPATLVQPVGSPLSLECTVEGTSNPNLYWYRQAAGRGLQLLFYSVGIGQISSEVPQNLSASRPQDRQFILSSKKLLLSDSGFYLCAWTPGGRTEAFFGQGTRLTVV.

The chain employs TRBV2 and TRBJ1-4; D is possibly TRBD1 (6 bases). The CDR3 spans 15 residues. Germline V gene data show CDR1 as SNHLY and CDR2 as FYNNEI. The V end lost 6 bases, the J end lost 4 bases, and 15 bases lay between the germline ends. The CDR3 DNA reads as TGTGCCAGCAGCCTGTACCAGGGGATTAATGAAAAACTGTTTTTT. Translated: CASSLYQGINEKLFF.

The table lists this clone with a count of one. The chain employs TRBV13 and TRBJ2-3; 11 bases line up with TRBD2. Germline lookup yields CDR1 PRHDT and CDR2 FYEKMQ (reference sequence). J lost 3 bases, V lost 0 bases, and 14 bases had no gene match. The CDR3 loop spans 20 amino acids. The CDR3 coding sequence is TGTGCCAGCAGCTTAGGGTTCAGATTAACTAGCGGGAGTGCAACAGATACGCAGTATTTT. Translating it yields CASSLGFRLTSGSATDTQYF.

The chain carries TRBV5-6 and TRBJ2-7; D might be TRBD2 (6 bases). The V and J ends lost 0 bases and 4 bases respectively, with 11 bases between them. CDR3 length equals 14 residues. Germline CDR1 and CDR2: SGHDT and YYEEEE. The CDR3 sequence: CASSLGLGNYEQYF. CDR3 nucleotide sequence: TGTGCCAGCAGCTTGGGACTAGGTAATTACGAGCAGTACTTC.

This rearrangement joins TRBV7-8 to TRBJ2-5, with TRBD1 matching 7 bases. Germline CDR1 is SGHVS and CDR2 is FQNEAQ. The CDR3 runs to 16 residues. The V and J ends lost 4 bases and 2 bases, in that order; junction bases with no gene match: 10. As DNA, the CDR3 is TGTGCCAGCAGCTCCCCGGGACAGCTTTTTCAAGAGACCCAGTACTTC. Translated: CASSSPGQLFQETQYF.

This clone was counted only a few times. CDR3: CASSTIRVFPGEQYF. DNA of the CDR3: TGTGCCAGCAGCACCATCCGTGTTTTTCCGGGGGAGCAGTACTTC. The V call is TRBV5-6, the J call TRBJ2-7; D possibly corresponds to TRBD2 (5 bases). V lost 4 bases, J lost 7 bases, and 21 bases lay in between. In germline, CDR1 is SGHDT, CDR2 YYEEEE. The CDR3 covers 15 residues.

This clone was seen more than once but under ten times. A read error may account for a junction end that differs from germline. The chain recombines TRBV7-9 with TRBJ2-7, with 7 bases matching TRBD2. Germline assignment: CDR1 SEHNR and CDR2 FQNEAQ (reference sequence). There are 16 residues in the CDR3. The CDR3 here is CSSSPKRRESSYEQYF. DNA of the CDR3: TGTTCCAGCAGCCCAAAGCGGCGGGAGAGCTCCTACGAGCAGTACTTC.

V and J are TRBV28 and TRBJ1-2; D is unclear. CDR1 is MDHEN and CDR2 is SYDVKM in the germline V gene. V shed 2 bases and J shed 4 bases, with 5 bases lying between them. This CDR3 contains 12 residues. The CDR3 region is CASSLDTYGYTF. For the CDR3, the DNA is TGTGCCAGCAGTTTAGACACCTATGGCTACACCTTC.

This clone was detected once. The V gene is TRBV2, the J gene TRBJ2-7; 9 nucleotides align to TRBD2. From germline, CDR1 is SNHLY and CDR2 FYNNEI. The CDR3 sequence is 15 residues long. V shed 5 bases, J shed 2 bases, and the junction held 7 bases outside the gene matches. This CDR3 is CASSLTGTSPYEQYF. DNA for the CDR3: TGTGCCAGCAGTTTAACCGGGACTAGCCCCTACGAGCAGTACTTC.

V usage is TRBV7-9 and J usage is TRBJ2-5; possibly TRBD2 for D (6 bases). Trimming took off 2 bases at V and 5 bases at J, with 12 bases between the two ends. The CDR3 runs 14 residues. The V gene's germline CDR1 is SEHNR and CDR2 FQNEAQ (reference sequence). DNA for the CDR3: TGTGCCAGCAGCTTATTGGGTCGGGGGGAGACCCAGTACTTC. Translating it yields CASSLLGRGETQYF. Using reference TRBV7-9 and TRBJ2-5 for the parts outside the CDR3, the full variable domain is DTGVSQNPRHKITKRGQNVTFRCDPISEHNRLYWYRQTLGQGPEFLTYFQNEAQLEKSRLLSDRFSAERPKGSFSTLEIQRTEQGDSAMYLCASSLLGRGETQYFGPGTRLLVL.

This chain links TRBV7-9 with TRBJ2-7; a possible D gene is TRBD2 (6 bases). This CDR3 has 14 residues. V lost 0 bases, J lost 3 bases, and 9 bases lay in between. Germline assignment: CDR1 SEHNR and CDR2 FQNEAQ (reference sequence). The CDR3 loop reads CASSLAEGFYEQYF. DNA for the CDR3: TGTGCCAGCAGCTTAGCGGAGGGATTCTACGAGCAGTACTTC.

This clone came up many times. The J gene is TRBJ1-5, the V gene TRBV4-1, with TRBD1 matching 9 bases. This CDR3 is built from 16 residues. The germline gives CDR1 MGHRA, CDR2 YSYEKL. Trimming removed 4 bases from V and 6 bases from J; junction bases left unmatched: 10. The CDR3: CASSLTTGTGIQPQHF. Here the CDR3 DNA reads TGCGCCAGCAGCCTGACAACCGGGACAGGGATTCAGCCCCAGCATTTT.

Here the CDR3 reads CASSYSRSGDQPQHF. CDR3 DNA sequence: TGTGCCAGCAGTTACTCGAGAAGCGGGGACCAGCCCCAGCATTTT. The chain employs TRBV6-5 and TRBJ1-5; weak D call: TRBD1 (5 bases). CDR1 is MNHEY, CDR2 SVGAGI, per germline. CDR3 length equals 15 residues. Trimming pared 0 bases from V and 7 bases from J, leaving 13 bases between.

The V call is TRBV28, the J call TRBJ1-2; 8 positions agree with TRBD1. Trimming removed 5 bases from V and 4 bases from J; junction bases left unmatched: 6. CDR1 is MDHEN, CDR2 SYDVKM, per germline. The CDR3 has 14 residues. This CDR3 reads CASSRTGTGYGYTF. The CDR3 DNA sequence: TGTGCCAGCAGTAGGACCGGGACAGGCTATGGCTACACCTTC.

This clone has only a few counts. CDR3 residues: CASSYSRGTEAFF. DNA for the CDR3: TGTGCCAGCAGTTACTCGCGGGGGACTGAAGCTTTCTTT. The chain recombines TRBV6-5 with TRBJ1-1, with D perhaps matching TRBD1 (5 bases). The ends were cut back, 0 bases at V and 5 bases at J, with 7 bases in the middle. CDR1 is MNHEY and CDR2 is SVGAGI in the germline V gene. The length of the CDR3 is 13 residues.

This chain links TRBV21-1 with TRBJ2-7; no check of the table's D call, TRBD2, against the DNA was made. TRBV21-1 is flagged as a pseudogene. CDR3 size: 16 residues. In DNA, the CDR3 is TGTGCCAGCAGCAAAAGGGAGCGGGTCAGCTCCTACGAGCAGTACTTC. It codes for CASSKRERVSSYEQYF.

The CDR3 DNA sequence: TGTGCCAGCAGTCTACACCGGGACAGGGGATTACACTATGGCTACACCTTC. Protein sequence: CASSLHRDRGLHYGYTF. The chain recombines TRBV27 with TRBJ1-2, with TRBD1 matching over 10 bases. Looked up from germline, CDR1 is MNHEY and CDR2 is SMNVEV (reference sequence). Trimming removed 5 bases from V and 3 bases from J; junction bases left unmatched: 12. The CDR3 length is 17 residues.

CDR3 nucleotides: TGTGCCAGCAGTGAGGGGACAGCTAATTCACCCCTCCACTTT. Translated, it gives CASSEGTANSPLHF. The genes are TRBV2 and TRBJ1-6, with TRBD1 matching over 7 bases. The CDR3 runs 14 residues. CDR1 is SNHLY, CDR2 FYNNEI, per germline. J was trimmed by 6 bases and V by 3 bases; bases with no gene match: 2.

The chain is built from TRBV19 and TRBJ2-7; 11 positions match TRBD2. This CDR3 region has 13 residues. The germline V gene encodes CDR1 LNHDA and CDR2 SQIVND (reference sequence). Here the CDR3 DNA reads TGTACCTTAGCGGGAGGGCCAACCTACGAGCAGTACTTC. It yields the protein CTLAGGPTYEQYF.

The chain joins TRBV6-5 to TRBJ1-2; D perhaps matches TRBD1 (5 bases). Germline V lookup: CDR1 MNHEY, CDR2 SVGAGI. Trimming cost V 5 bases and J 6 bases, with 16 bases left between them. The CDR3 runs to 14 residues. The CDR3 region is CASSPSGGTDGYTF. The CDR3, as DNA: TGTGCCAGCAGTCCCTCAGGAGGGACTGATGGCTACACCTTC.

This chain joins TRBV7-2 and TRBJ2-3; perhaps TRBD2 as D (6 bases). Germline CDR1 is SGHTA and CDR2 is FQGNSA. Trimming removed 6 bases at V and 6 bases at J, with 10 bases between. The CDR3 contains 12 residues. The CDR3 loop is CASRLEGDTQYF. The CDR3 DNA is TGTGCCAGCAGGTTGGAGGGGGATACGCAGTATTTT. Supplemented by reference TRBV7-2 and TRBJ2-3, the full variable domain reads GAGVSQSPSNKVTEKGKDVELRCDPISGHTALYWYRQSLGQGLEFLIYFQGNSAPDKSGLPSDRFSAERTGGSVSTLTIQRTQQEDSAVYLCASRLEGDTQYFGPGTRLTVL.

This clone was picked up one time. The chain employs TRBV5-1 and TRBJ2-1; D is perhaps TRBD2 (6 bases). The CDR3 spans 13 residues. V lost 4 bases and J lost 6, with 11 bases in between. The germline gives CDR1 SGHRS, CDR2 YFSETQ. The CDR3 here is CASSEISGNEQFF. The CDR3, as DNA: TGCGCCAGCAGCGAGATTAGCGGCAATGAGCAGTTCTTC.

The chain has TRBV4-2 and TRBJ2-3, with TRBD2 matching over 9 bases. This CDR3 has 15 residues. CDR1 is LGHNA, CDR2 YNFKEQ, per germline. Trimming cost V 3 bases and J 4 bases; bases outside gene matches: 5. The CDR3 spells CASSHISGSADTQYF. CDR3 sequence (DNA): TGTGCCAGCAGCCACATTAGCGGGAGTGCAGATACGCAGTATTTT.

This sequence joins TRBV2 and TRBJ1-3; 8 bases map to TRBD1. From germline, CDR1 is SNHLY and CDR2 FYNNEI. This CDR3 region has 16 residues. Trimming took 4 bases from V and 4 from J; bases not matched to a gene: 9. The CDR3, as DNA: TGTGCCAGCAGTGCGACAGGGGTAGTCTTAGGAAACACCATATATTTT. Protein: CASSATGVVLGNTIYF.